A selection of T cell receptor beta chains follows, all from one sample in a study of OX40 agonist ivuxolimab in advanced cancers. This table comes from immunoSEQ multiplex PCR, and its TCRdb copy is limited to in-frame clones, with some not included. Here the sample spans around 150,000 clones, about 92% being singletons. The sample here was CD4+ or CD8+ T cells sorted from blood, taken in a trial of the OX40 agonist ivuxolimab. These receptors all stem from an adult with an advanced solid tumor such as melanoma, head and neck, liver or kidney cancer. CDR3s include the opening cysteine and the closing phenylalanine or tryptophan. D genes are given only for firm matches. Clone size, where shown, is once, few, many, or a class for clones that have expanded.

cdr3_aa: CSVEDFRQETLYF; cdr3_nt: TGCAGCGTTGAAGACTTCCGACAAGAGACCCTGTACTTC; clone_size: .; j_call: TRBJ2-5; d_call: .; v_call: TRBV29-1
cdr3_aa: CASSPRQGRKYF; cdr3_nt: TGTGCCAGCAGCCCTAGGCAGGGTAGAAAGTACTTC; clone_size: .; j_call: TRBJ2-7; d_call: .; v_call: TRBV7-2
cdr3_aa: CASSRLGTGELFF; cdr3_nt: TGTGCCAGCAGCCGCCTCGGGACCGGGGAGCTGTTTTTT; clone_size: .; j_call: TRBJ2-2; d_call: .; v_call: TRBV7-7
cdr3_aa: CASSLYPGTGNYGYTF; cdr3_nt: TGTGCCAGCAGCTTGTACCCCGGGACAGGGAACTATGGCTACACCTTC; clone_size: once; j_call: TRBJ1-2; d_call: TRBD1; v_call: TRBV7-2
cdr3_aa: CASSKGRGQSKGYQETQYF; cdr3_nt: TGTGCCAGCAGCAAAGGTCGCGGACAGAGCAAGGGGTACCAAGAGACCCAGTACTTC; clone_size: .; j_call: TRBJ2-5; d_call: .; v_call: TRBV21-1
cdr3_aa: CASIRLAGGPNEQFF; cdr3_nt: TGTGCCAGCATAAGATTAGCGGGGGGCCCCAATGAGCAGTTCTTC; clone_size: .; j_call: TRBJ2-1; d_call: TRBD2; v_call: TRBV5-6
cdr3_aa: CASSFPGQGTAQFF; cdr3_nt: TGTGCCAGCAGCTTTCCGGGACAGGGCACCGCGCAGTTCTTC; clone_size: .; j_call: TRBJ2-1; d_call: TRBD1; v_call: TRBV11-2
cdr3_aa: CASSLGLPGGYGYTF; cdr3_nt: TGTGCCAGCAGCTTAGGTCTACCCGGGGGCTATGGCTACACCTTC; clone_size: .; j_call: TRBJ1-2; d_call: .; v_call: TRBV11-2
cdr3_aa: CASSVPGQKRLSGGYTF; cdr3_nt: TGTGCCAGCAGCGTCCCGGGACAGAAAAGACTCTCGGGTGGCTACACCTTC; clone_size: .; j_call: TRBJ1-2; d_call: TRBD1; v_call: TRBV7-2
cdr3_aa: CASSVGGGRAPTEQYF; cdr3_nt: TGTGCCAGCAGCGTAGGGGGCGGGAGGGCCCCTACCGAGCAGTACTTC; clone_size: .; j_call: TRBJ2-7; d_call: TRBD2; v_call: TRBV9
cdr3_aa: CASSYSGVAGELFF; cdr3_nt: TGTGCCAGCAGTTACTCGGGGGTAGCCGGGGAGCTGTTTTTT; clone_size: .; j_call: TRBJ2-2; d_call: .; v_call: TRBV6-5
cdr3_aa: CASSPQEQETQYF; cdr3_nt: TGTGCCAGCTCACCACAGGAACAAGAGACCCAGTACTTC; clone_size: .; j_call: TRBJ2-5; d_call: .; v_call: TRBV18
cdr3_aa: CASSLVRSTGELFF; cdr3_nt: TGTGCCAGCAGCTTGGTCAGATCCACCGGGGAGCTGTTTTTT; clone_size: .; j_call: TRBJ2-2; d_call: .; v_call: TRBV4-2
cdr3_aa: CASSKVTGHYYGYTF; cdr3_nt: TGTGCCAGCAGCAAAGTAACAGGACACTACTATGGCTACACCTTC; clone_size: .; j_call: TRBJ1-2; d_call: .; v_call: TRBV21-1
cdr3_aa: CASSHSGTDTQYF; cdr3_nt: TGTGCCAGCAGTCACTCGGGCACAGATACGCAGTATTTT; clone_size: .; j_call: TRBJ2-3; d_call: .; v_call: TRBV6-5
cdr3_aa: CASSLEGTAFPYEQYF; cdr3_nt: TGTGCCAGCAGCTTGGAAGGGACAGCTTTCCCCTACGAGCAGTACTTC; clone_size: .; j_call: TRBJ2-7; d_call: TRBD1; v_call: TRBV5-6
cdr3_aa: CASSPDTPRGYTF; cdr3_nt: TGTGCCAGCAGCCCCGACACGCCTCGGGGCTACACCTTC; clone_size: .; j_call: TRBJ1-2; d_call: .; v_call: TRBV11-2
cdr3_aa: CASSLTWAGELFF; cdr3_nt: TGCGCCAGCAGCTTAACGTGGGCCGGGGAGCTGTTTTTT; clone_size: .; j_call: TRBJ2-2; d_call: .; v_call: TRBV5-1
cdr3_aa: CASHRTEAFF; cdr3_nt: TGTGCCAGCCACAGGACTGAAGCTTTCTTT; clone_size: .; j_call: TRBJ1-1; d_call: .; v_call: TRBV28
cdr3_aa: CASSLTSGVTGELFF; cdr3_nt: TGTGCCAGCAGCCTCACTAGCGGGGTCACCGGGGAGCTGTTTTTT; clone_size: .; j_call: TRBJ2-2; d_call: TRBD2; v_call: TRBV7-2
cdr3_aa: CASSQAPVGGNEQFF; cdr3_nt: TGCGCCAGCAGCCAAGCCCCGGTAGGAGGCAATGAGCAGTTCTTC; clone_size: .; j_call: TRBJ2-1; d_call: .; v_call: TRBV4-3
cdr3_aa: CASRRTGAGTQYF; cdr3_nt: TGTGCCAGCAGGAGGACTGGAGCGGGTACCCAGTACTTC; clone_size: .; j_call: TRBJ2-5; d_call: .; v_call: TRBV27
cdr3_aa: CASSSGSVDNEQFF; cdr3_nt: TGTGCCAGCTCGAGCGGGAGCGTCGACAATGAGCAGTTCTTC; clone_size: .; j_call: TRBJ2-1; d_call: TRBD2; v_call: TRBV28
cdr3_aa: CASSEQLHQGQPQHF; cdr3_nt: TGTGCCAGCAGCGAACAGTTACATCAAGGACAGCCCCAGCATTTT; clone_size: .; j_call: TRBJ1-5; d_call: .; v_call: TRBV2
cdr3_aa: CASSDDRLSTDTQYF; cdr3_nt: TGTGCCAGCAGTGACGATAGGTTAAGCACAGATACGCAGTATTTT; clone_size: .; j_call: TRBJ2-3; d_call: .; v_call: TRBV25-1
cdr3_aa: CASSPRTSGTDTQYF; cdr3_nt: TGTGCCAGCAGCCCAAGGACTAGCGGTACGGATACGCAGTATTTT; clone_size: .; j_call: TRBJ2-3; d_call: TRBD2; v_call: TRBV7-3
cdr3_aa: CASRDPGSGGNTIYF; cdr3_nt: TGTGCCAGCAGGGACCCGGGGTCTGGAGGAAACACCATATATTTT; clone_size: .; j_call: TRBJ1-3; d_call: .; v_call: TRBV2
cdr3_aa: CASSRTDVSSYEQYF; cdr3_nt: TGTGCCAGCAGCCGGACGGATGTTAGCTCCTACGAGCAGTACTTC; clone_size: .; j_call: TRBJ2-7; d_call: .; v_call: TRBV11-2
cdr3_aa: CASTTPTGTTYEQYF; cdr3_nt: TGTGCCAGCACCACCCCCACAGGCACGACCTACGAGCAGTACTTC; clone_size: .; j_call: TRBJ2-7; d_call: .; v_call: TRBV5-4
cdr3_aa: CASSSGTGGDTGELFF; cdr3_nt: TGTGCCAGCAGCTCTGGGACAGGGGGAGACACCGGGGAGCTGTTTTTT; clone_size: .; j_call: TRBJ2-2; d_call: TRBD1; v_call: TRBV5-4
cdr3_aa: CATSRGLENIQYF; cdr3_nt: TGTGCCACCAGCAGAGGACTCGAAAACATTCAGTACTTC; clone_size: .; j_call: TRBJ2-4; d_call: .; v_call: TRBV15
cdr3_aa: CASSPPGQGYTF; cdr3_nt: TGTGCCAGCTCACCGCCAGGGCAGGGCTACACCTTC; clone_size: .; j_call: TRBJ1-2; d_call: .; v_call: TRBV18
cdr3_aa: CASSLGEWYGYTF; cdr3_nt: TGTGCCAGCAGCCTGGGAGAGTGGTATGGCTACACCTTC; clone_size: .; j_call: TRBJ1-2; d_call: .; v_call: TRBV7-2
cdr3_aa: CSVGATDLLNYGYTF; cdr3_nt: TGCAGCGTTGGGGCGACAGACCTGCTTAACTATGGCTACACCTTC; clone_size: .; j_call: TRBJ1-2; d_call: .; v_call: TRBV29-1
cdr3_aa: CASSVEVVGYNEQFF; cdr3_nt: TGTGCCAGCAGCGTAGAAGTGGTTGGCTACAATGAGCAGTTCTTC; clone_size: .; j_call: TRBJ2-1; d_call: .; v_call: TRBV9
cdr3_aa: CASSTGLNTEAFF; cdr3_nt: TGTGCCAGCAGCACGGGACTGAACACTGAAGCTTTCTTT; clone_size: .; j_call: TRBJ1-1; d_call: .; v_call: TRBV11-2
cdr3_aa: CASMGSEQYF; cdr3_nt: TGTGCCAGCATGGGAAGCGAGCAGTACTTC; clone_size: .; j_call: TRBJ2-7; d_call: .; v_call: TRBV6-6
cdr3_aa: CASSLDGVRGTNEKLFF; cdr3_nt: TGTGCCAGCAGCTTGGACGGGGTACGGGGAACTAATGAAAAACTGTTTTTT; clone_size: .; j_call: TRBJ1-4; d_call: .; v_call: TRBV5-6
cdr3_aa: CASSPFGGSTTDTQYF; cdr3_nt: TGTGCCAGCTCACCTTTTGGGGGTTCAACCACAGATACGCAGTATTTT; clone_size: .; j_call: TRBJ2-3; d_call: .; v_call: TRBV18
cdr3_aa: CASSVDLGAGRNTIYF; cdr3_nt: TGTGCCAGCAGCGTAGATCTGGGGGCTGGAAGAAACACCATATATTTT; clone_size: .; j_call: TRBJ1-3; d_call: .; v_call: TRBV9
cdr3_aa: CASSPRGLALSSYEQYF; cdr3_nt: TGTGCCAGCTCTCCGAGGGGACTAGCGTTAAGCTCCTACGAGCAGTACTTC; clone_size: .; j_call: TRBJ2-7; d_call: TRBD2; v_call: TRBV18
cdr3_aa: CASSPLDVGGYTF; cdr3_nt: TGTGCCAGCTCACCACTAGACGTCGGTGGCTACACCTTC; clone_size: .; j_call: TRBJ1-2; d_call: .; v_call: TRBV18
cdr3_aa: CASSLSGNTEAFF; cdr3_nt: TGTGCCAGCAGCTTATCAGGTAACACTGAAGCTTTCTTT; clone_size: .; j_call: TRBJ1-1; d_call: .; v_call: TRBV7-8
cdr3_aa: CASSLWGETDTQYF; cdr3_nt: TGTGCCAGCAGTTTATGGGGGGAGACAGATACGCAGTATTTT; clone_size: .; j_call: TRBJ2-3; d_call: .; v_call: TRBV27
cdr3_aa: CASSRNSGAGKWEQYF; cdr3_nt: TGTGCCAGCAGTCGGAACTCCGGGGCTGGGAAATGGGAGCAGTACTTC; clone_size: .; j_call: TRBJ2-5; d_call: .; v_call: TRBV7-8
cdr3_aa: CASSQSMPTGGARGETQYF; cdr3_nt: TGCGCCAGCAGTCAATCGATGCCCACTGGGGGGGCGAGGGGAGAGACCCAGTACTTC; clone_size: once; j_call: TRBJ2-5; d_call: .; v_call: TRBV23-1
cdr3_aa: CASSSGGAYEQYF; cdr3_nt: TGTGCCAGCAGCAGCGGGGGGGCCTACGAGCAGTACTTC; clone_size: .; j_call: TRBJ2-7; d_call: TRBD2; v_call: TRBV7-2
cdr3_aa: CASSYSGGTGRYEQYF; cdr3_nt: TGTGCCAGCAGTTACTCGGGGGGGACAGGGAGATACGAGCAGTACTTC; clone_size: .; j_call: TRBJ2-7; d_call: TRBD1; v_call: TRBV6-5
cdr3_aa: CASSKRQGNTGELFF; cdr3_nt: TGTGCCAGTAGTAAAAGACAGGGAAACACCGGGGAGCTGTTTTTT; clone_size: .; j_call: TRBJ2-2; d_call: TRBD1; v_call: TRBV19
cdr3_aa: CASSLAGTDTQYF; cdr3_nt: TGCGCCAGCAGCTTGGCCGGCACAGATACGCAGTATTTT; clone_size: .; j_call: TRBJ2-3; d_call: .; v_call: TRBV5-1
cdr3_aa: CASSGARGGVGYTF; cdr3_nt: TGTGCCAGCAGTGGGGCCAGGGGGGGTGTCGGCTACACCTTC; clone_size: .; j_call: TRBJ1-2; d_call: TRBD1; v_call: TRBV6-5
cdr3_aa: CASSPRVSWTDTIYF; cdr3_nt: TGTGCCAGCTCACCACGTGTCAGCTGGACGGACACCATATATTTT; clone_size: .; j_call: TRBJ1-3; d_call: .; v_call: TRBV18